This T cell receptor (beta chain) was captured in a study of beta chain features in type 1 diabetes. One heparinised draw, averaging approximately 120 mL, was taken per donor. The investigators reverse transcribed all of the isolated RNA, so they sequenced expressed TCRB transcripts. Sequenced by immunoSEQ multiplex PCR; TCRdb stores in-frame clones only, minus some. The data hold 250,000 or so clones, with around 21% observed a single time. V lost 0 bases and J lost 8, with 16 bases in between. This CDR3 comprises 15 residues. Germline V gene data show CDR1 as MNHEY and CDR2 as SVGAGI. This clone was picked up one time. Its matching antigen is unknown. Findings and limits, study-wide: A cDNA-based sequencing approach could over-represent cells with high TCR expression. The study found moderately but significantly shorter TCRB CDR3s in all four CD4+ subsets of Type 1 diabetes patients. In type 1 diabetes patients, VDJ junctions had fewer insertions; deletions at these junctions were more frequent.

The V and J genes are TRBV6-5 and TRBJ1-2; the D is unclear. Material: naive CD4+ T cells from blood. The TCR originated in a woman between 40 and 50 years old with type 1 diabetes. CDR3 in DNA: TGTGCCAGCAGTTACTCGATTTCAGGTTCTTGGGGCTACACCTTC. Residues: CASSYSISGSWGYTF.